This is a list of T cell receptor beta chains from one sample in a study of cytomegalovirus exposure and HLA in healthy donors. TCRdb's copy holds only in-frame clones and misses some; the assay was immunoSEQ multiplex PCR. The sample contains 90,000 to 100,000 clones, roughly 76% of which appear only once. The sequenced sample was PBMCs. Receptor source: a man in his fifties in good health and CMV-seronegative. Each CDR3 is given with its conserved first and last residue. Fields, in order: J gene, clone size, D gene, V gene, CDR3 protein, CDR3 DNA. D genes are given only for firm matches. A clone size is listed for some rows: how often the clone was seen (once, few, many), or a class if it is expanded.

TRBJ1-3,.,TRBD1,TRBV18,CASSPSRQGSGNTIYF,TGTGCCAGCTCACCGAGTAGACAGGGCTCTGGAAACACCATATATTTT
TRBJ2-7,few,TRBD1,TRBV19,CASSSWTGDDEQYF,TGTGCCAGTAGTAGTTGGACAGGGGACGACGAGCAGTACTTC
TRBJ2-1,.,TRBD2,TRBV4-3,CASSRGGLGDNEQFF,TGCGCCAGCAGCCGGGGGGGGTTGGGGGACAATGAGCAGTTCTTC
TRBJ2-5,.,.,TRBV19,CASSAGIQETQYF,TGTGCCAGTAGTGCCGGTATCCAAGAGACCCAGTACTTC
TRBJ1-1,.,.,TRBV6-5,CASTSLREGNTEAFF,TGTGCCAGCACTTCTCTCCGGGAGGGGAACACTGAAGCTTTCTTT
TRBJ2-7,.,.,TRBV4-1,CASSQKGGPANTYEQYF,TGCGCCAGCAGCCAAAAAGGCGGGCCCGCGAATACCTACGAGCAGTACTTC
TRBJ1-4,few,.,TRBV4-3,CASSQDWANRNEKLFF,TGCGCCAGCAGCCAAGATTGGGCAAATCGGAATGAAAAACTGTTTTTT
TRBJ2-1,few,.,TRBV2,CASSGTMEGGEAYNEQFF,TGTGCCAGCAGTGGTACCATGGAGGGCGGTGAGGCCTACAATGAGCAGTTCTTC
TRBJ2-3,few,.,TRBV28,CASSPTLIPPTDTQYF,TGTGCCAGCAGTCCGACTTTGATACCCCCCACAGATACGCAGTATTTT
TRBJ2-5,few,.,TRBV28,CASEPGLLFTGETQYF,TGTGCCAGTGAACCGGGACTCCTTTTTACGGGAGAGACCCAGTACTTC
TRBJ2-2,few,TRBD1,TRBV19,CASSTSGTATGELFF,TGTGCCAGTAGTACCTCCGGGACAGCCACCGGGGAGCTGTTTTTT
TRBJ2-7,.,.,TRBV19,CASSINAGEGSYEQYF,TGTGCCAGTAGTATTAACGCAGGGGAAGGTTCCTACGAGCAGTACTTC
TRBJ1-5,.,.,TRBV5-1,CASSLAPTGGNQPQHF,TGCGCCAGCAGCTTGGCCCCCACGGGGGGCAATCAGCCCCAGCATTTT
TRBJ1-1,.,.,TRBV4-3,CASSLHRAQGWDTEAFF,TGCGCCAGCAGCCTTCACAGAGCACAGGGTTGGGACACTGAAGCTTTCTTT
TRBJ2-1,.,.,TRBV4-3,CASSQGLFYNEQFF,TGCGCCAGCAGCCAAGGTCTATTTTACAATGAGCAGTTCTTC
TRBJ2-7,.,TRBD1,TRBV13,CASSPTRQGKGYEQYF,TGTGCCAGCAGCCCTACACGACAGGGCAAAGGCTACGAGCAGTACTTC
TRBJ2-5,.,TRBD2,TRBV4-3,CASSRNLRGVQETQYF,TGCGCCAGCAGCCGGAACTTGCGGGGGGTCCAAGAGACCCAGTACTTC
TRBJ2-5,.,TRBD2,TRBV5-1,CASSLGETSSGETQYF,TGCGCCAGCAGCTTGGGGGAGACTAGCAGTGGGGAGACCCAGTACTTC
TRBJ2-1,.,TRBD2,TRBV9,CASSVEAGVFNEQFF,TGTGCCAGCAGCGTAGAGGCGGGGGTATTCAATGAGCAGTTCTTC
TRBJ2-7,few,.,TRBV21-1,CASSIQGGGEEQYF,TGTGCCAGCAGCATCCAGGGTGGGGGGGAAGAGCAGTACTTC
TRBJ2-7,once,TRBD1,TRBV6-5,CASTLTGVSYEQYF,TGTGCCAGCACCCTGACAGGGGTCTCCTACGAGCAGTACTTC
TRBJ2-7,.,.,TRBV11-2,CASSLDADYEQYF,TGTGCCAGCAGCTTAGACGCAGACTACGAGCAGTACTTC
TRBJ1-6,.,TRBD1,TRBV6-5,CASSLKTGGVRKALHF,TGTGCCAGCAGTTTGAAGACAGGGGGGGTTAGAAAGGCCCTCCACTTT
TRBJ2-1,.,TRBD2,TRBV19,CASSIVGLAGGIYNEQFF,TGTGCCAGTAGTATAGTTGGGCTAGCGGGAGGCATTTACAATGAGCAGTTCTTC
TRBJ1-1,.,.,TRBV7-2,CASFTRVGTEAFF,TGTGCCAGCTTTACACGGGTGGGCACTGAAGCTTTCTTT
TRBJ2-5,once,.,TRBV5-4,CASSLGLQQETQYF,TGTGCCAGCAGCTTGGGGCTACAGCAAGAGACCCAGTACTTC
TRBJ2-1,.,.,TRBV5-1,CASSLGQGSYNEQFF,TGCGCCAGCAGCTTGGGCCAGGGCTCCTACAATGAGCAGTTCTTC
TRBJ2-7,.,.,TRBV14,CASSQVSGSYEQYF,TGTGCCAGCAGCCAAGTTTCTGGGAGCTACGAGCAGTACTTC
TRBJ2-3,.,TRBD2,TRBV11-3,CASSSLAGETADTQYF,TGTGCCAGCAGCTCACTAGCGGGGGAGACGGCAGATACGCAGTATTTT
TRBJ2-1,.,.,TRBV21-1,CASTPGSSINEQFF,TGTGCCAGCACCCCTGGCTCCTCAATTAATGAGCAGTTCTTC
TRBJ2-7,once,TRBD2,TRBV2,CASSEDSLAGVYEQYF,TGTGCCAGCAGTGAAGACTCGCTAGCGGGAGTCTACGAGCAGTACTTC
TRBJ2-5,once,TRBD2,TRBV5-1,CASSLALAGPLGTQYF,TGCGCCAGCAGCTTGGCCTTAGCGGGGCCTTTGGGGACCCAGTACTTC
TRBJ2-7,.,.,TRBV2,CASTLALISSSYEQYF,TGTGCCAGCACTCTAGCCCTGATCTCAAGCTCCTACGAGCAGTACTTC
TRBJ1-4,few,.,TRBV4-3,CASSQDPGNSREKLFF,TGCGCCAGCAGCCAAGATCCCGGGAACAGCCGAGAAAAACTGTTTTTT
TRBJ1-6,few,TRBD1,TRBV15,CATSSPYRGRNSPLHF,TGTGCCACCAGCAGCCCATACAGGGGTAGGAATTCACCCCTCCACTTT
TRBJ1-2,once,TRBD1,TRBV5-4,CASRHPGTGVGGYTF,TGTGCCAGCAGACATCCCGGGACAGGGGTCGGGGGCTACACCTTC
TRBJ2-3,.,.,TRBV30,CAWSGTLGTDTQYF,TGTGCCTGGAGTGGGACTCTTGGAACAGATACGCAGTATTTT
TRBJ1-6,few,.,TRBV7-9,CSSSSSDRINSPLHF,TGTTCCAGCAGCTCCTCGGACAGAATTAATTCACCCCTCCACTTT
TRBJ2-1,.,TRBD2,TRBV5-4,CASSLGLAPYNEQFF,TGTGCCAGCAGCCTCGGACTAGCGCCTTACAATGAGCAGTTCTTC
TRBJ2-1,.,TRBD2,TRBV10-2,CASIPPGTSGFGEQFF,TGCGCCAGCATCCCGCCCGGGACTAGCGGGTTCGGCGAGCAGTTCTTC
TRBJ2-7,.,TRBD1,TRBV2,CASSRGQGASYEQYF,TGTGCCAGCAGCCGTGGACAGGGGGCTTCCTACGAGCAGTACTTC
TRBJ1-1,medium-sized,.,TRBV6-6,CASRGGETLMNTEAFF,TGTGCCAGCAGGGGGGGGGAGACACTGATGAACACTGAAGCTTTCTTT
TRBJ2-1,.,.,TRBV30,CAWSVEKTYNEQFF,TGTGCCTGGAGTGTAGAGAAAACCTACAATGAGCAGTTCTTC
TRBJ2-5,once,.,TRBV29-1,CSVDDSLYQETQYF,TGCAGCGTTGACGACAGCTTGTACCAAGAGACCCAGTACTTC
TRBJ1-1,.,TRBD1,TRBV10-3,CAVRTGFDTEAFF,TGTGCCGTACGGACAGGCTTTGACACTGAAGCTTTCTTT
TRBJ2-1,.,.,TRBV14,CASSISQGLNNEQFF,TGTGCCAGCAGCATAAGTCAGGGGCTTAACAATGAGCAGTTCTTC
TRBJ1-2,.,.,TRBV27,CASSFPGINGGNTF,TGTGCCAGCAGTTTCCCAGGGATTAATGGGGGGAACACCTTC
TRBJ2-3,once,TRBD2,TRBV5-1,CASRLAGYTDTQYF,TGCGCCAGCCGACTAGCGGGATACACAGATACGCAGTATTTT
TRBJ2-1,.,TRBD2,TRBV18,CASSPGYAGGQRDNEQFF,TGTGCCAGCTCACCGGGCTACGCGGGAGGGCAACGAGACAATGAGCAGTTCTTC
TRBJ2-1,.,TRBD1,TRBV6-4,CASKPGTEYNEQFF,TGTGCCAGCAAACCTGGGACAGAATACAATGAGCAGTTCTTC
TRBJ1-1,.,TRBD1,TRBV10-3,CAISAGQGGDTEAFF,TGTGCCATCAGTGCAGGACAGGGAGGGGACACTGAAGCTTTCTTT
TRBJ2-7,.,.,TRBV7-9,CTSSSQGYEQYF,TGTACCAGCAGCTCCCAGGGCTACGAGCAGTACTTC
TRBJ1-2,few,TRBD1,TRBV27,CASTRRGGFSGYTF,TGTGCCAGCACCCGTCGAGGGGGCTTCAGTGGCTACACCTTC
TRBJ1-6,.,.,TRBV5-1,CASSPQQNSPLHF,TGCGCCAGCAGCCCCCAACAAAATTCACCCCTCCACTTT
TRBJ1-1,.,TRBD1,TRBV30,CAWTGGSTEAFF,TGTGCCTGGACAGGGGGATCCACTGAAGCTTTCTTT
TRBJ1-5,.,.,TRBV15,CATSRDYDTNNQPQHF,TGTGCCACCAGCAGAGATTACGACACAAACAATCAGCCCCAGCATTTT